Following are 22 T cell receptor beta chains from one sample sequenced in a study of blood T cell repertoires in COVID-19. Method: immunoSEQ multiplex PCR; TCRdb's copy keeps in-frame clones and lacks some. The sample carries roughly 330,000 clones, about 83% recorded once. The sequencing input was peripheral blood. The receptor source for this set is a woman between 50 and 59 years old with acute or convalescent COVID-19.

The rearrangement joins TRBV9 to TRBJ2-2, with 12 bases lining up with TRBD2. Trimming cost V 0 bases and J 7 bases; bases outside gene matches: 1. The CDR3 runs 15 residues. CDR1 is SGDLS and CDR2 is YYNGEE in the germline V gene. CDR3 DNA: TGTGCCAGCAGCGTAGGACTAGCGGGAGTCGGGGAGCTGTTTTTT. Translating gives CASSVGLAGVGELFF. The full variable domain, in which reference TRBV9 and TRBJ2-2 provide the parts outside the CDR3, is DSGVTQTPKHLITATGQRVTLRCSPRSGDLSVYWYQQSLDQGLQFLIQYYNGEERAKGNILERFSAQQFPDLHSELNLSSLELGDSALYFCASSVGLAGVGELFFGEGSRLTVL.

The rearrangement uses TRBV11-2 and TRBJ2-7; 9 bases match TRBD2. Losses at the gene ends were 3 bases for V and 2 bases for J; bases not matched to a gene: 11. The germline V gene encodes CDR1 SGHAT and CDR2 FQNNGV. The CDR3 covers 17 residues. The CDR3 DNA sequence: TGTGCCAGCAGCTTTAGGGGCCGGACTAGCGATGCCTACGAGCAGTACTTC. Its translation is CASSFRGRTSDAYEQYF.

V is TRBV7-9 and J is TRBJ2-3; the D is unclear. Trimming stripped 8 bases from V and 2 bases from J, with 8 bases between. CDR1 SEHNR and CDR2 FQNEAQ come from the germline V gene (reference sequence). The CDR3 extends over 12 amino acids. Here the CDR3 DNA reads TGTGCCAGCGAACAGATCACAGATACGCAGTATTTT. It is translated as CASEQITDTQYF.

The genes are TRBV4-1 and TRBJ2-2, with a weak D call TRBD2 (5 bases). In germline, CDR1 is MGHRA, CDR2 YSYEKL. Trimming shortened V by 8 bases and J by 6 bases, and 10 bases separated the two germline ends. This CDR3 has 12 amino acids. CDR3 DNA sequence: TGCGCCAGCTACGGAGGAGCCGGGGAGCTGTTTTTT. This sequence encodes CASYGGAGELFF.

This clone was counted between two and nine times. The J gene is TRBJ2-7, the V gene TRBV6-5; 11 nucleotides agree with TRBD1. V lost 6 bases, J lost 4 bases, and 8 bases stayed unmatched. Germline V gives CDR1 MNHEY, CDR2 SVGAGI. The CDR3 has 15 residues. The CDR3 DNA sequence: TGTGCCAGCAGATCCGGGACAGGGGGGATTTACGAGCAGTACTTC. Protein product: CASRSGTGGIYEQYF.

The chain employs TRBV19 and TRBJ2-5; the match to TRBD2 covers 7 bases. Per germline, CDR1 LNHDA and CDR2 SQIVND (reference sequence). CDR3 size: 16 residues. V was pared by 3 bases and J by 2 bases, with 9 bases of the junction left unmatched. The CDR3 region is CASSIVSGVLQETQYF. CDR3 nucleotides: TGTGCCAGTAGTATTGTAAGCGGGGTATTGCAAGAGACCCAGTACTTC.

The chain combines TRBV29-1 with TRBJ1-2, with 9 bases identical to TRBD1. The germline CDR1 and CDR2 sequences are SQVTM and ANQGSEA. The trim removed 2 bases at V and 4 bases at J, leaving 8 bases unmatched. This CDR3 is 15 amino acids long. CDR3 nucleotide sequence: TGCAGCGTTGAACCGGCGGGACAGGGTGGCTATGGCTACACCTTC. Protein: CSVEPAGQGGYGYTF. Full variable domain (outside the CDR3, taken from reference TRBV29-1 and TRBJ1-2): SAVISQKPSRDICQRGTSLTIQCQVDSQVTMMFWYRQQPGQSLTLIATANQGSEATYESGFVIDKFPISRPNLTFSTLTVSNMSPEDSSIYLCSVEPAGQGGYGYTFGSGTRLTVV.

The chain uses TRBV5-4 and TRBJ2-5, with D tentatively TRBD1 (5 bases). CDR1 SGHNT and CDR2 YYREEE come from the germline V gene (reference sequence). Trimming cost V 4 bases and J 4 bases, with 8 bases left between them. This CDR3 is 12 amino acids long. The CDR3 nucleotides read TGTGCCAGCAGCCCTAGGGGAGAGACCCAGTACTTC. Translated: CASSPRGETQYF.

V and J are TRBV9 and TRBJ2-3; the match to TRBD1 covers 7 bases. CDR3 size: 15 residues. V lost 3 bases to trimming and J lost 0 bases; unmatched junction nucleotides: 4. Looked up from germline, CDR1 is SGDLS and CDR2 is YYNGEE. The CDR3 region has the DNA TGTGCCAGCAGCGCCCCGACAGGGAGCACAGATACGCAGTATTTT. The encoded protein is CASSAPTGSTDTQYF.

The genes are TRBV6-6 and TRBJ1-3, with unresolved D. This CDR3 is built from 16 residues. The V gene's germline CDR1 is MNHNY and CDR2 SVGAGI (reference sequence). V gave up 3 bases and J gave up 0 bases, with 12 bases separating them. The CDR3 here is CASSYSSPSSGNTIYF. In nucleotides, the CDR3 is TGTGCCAGCAGTTATTCGAGCCCGAGCTCTGGAAACACCATATATTTT.

V is TRBV27 and J is TRBJ2-6, with TRBD1 matching 8 bases. Unmatched junction bases numbered 10, after V lost 2 bases and J lost 1 base. CDR1 and CDR2 from the germline V gene are MNHEY and SMNVEV (reference sequence). The CDR3 runs to 19 residues. CDR3 region: CASSLGITQGASGANVLTF. The CDR3 nucleotides read TGTGCCAGCAGTTTAGGGATAACTCAGGGGGCATCTGGGGCCAACGTCCTGACTTTC.

V and J are TRBV30 and TRBJ2-5; D uncertain. The CDR3 has 11 residues. V was clipped by 4 bases and J by 5 bases, with 8 bases between them. Looked up from germline, CDR1 is GTSNPN and CDR2 is SVGIG (reference sequence). The CDR3 loop reads CAWTGSETQYF. DNA of the CDR3: TGTGCCTGGACAGGCTCGGAGACCCAGTACTTC.

This chain links TRBV3-1 (or the pseudogene TRBV3-2) with TRBJ2-5; TRBD1 matches 8 bases. J gave up 7 bases and V 6 bases, and 16 bases lay outside the gene matches. Germline V lookup: CDR1 LGHDT, CDR2 YNNKEL (reference sequence). This CDR3 contains 16 residues. The CDR3 region has the DNA TGTGCCAGCAGTCCACTCCAACAGGGGGTGCAGGTGACCCAGTACTTC. Residues: CASSPLQQGVQVTQYF.

The chain is built from TRBV27 and TRBJ1-1; D gene unclear. Germline V lookup: CDR1 MNHEY, CDR2 SMNVEV (reference sequence). The CDR3 sequence is 13 residues long. V lost 6 bases and J 4 bases, leaving 12 bases between the germline ends. The CDR3 DNA reads TGTGCCAGCAGCCCCCGGGTTAGCACTGAAGCTTTCTTT. Translation: CASSPRVSTEAFF.

The CDR3 is CASSPVRSGRGTDTQYF. CDR3 nucleotide sequence: TGTGCCAGCAGTCCCGTTCGGAGCGGGAGGGGCACAGATACGCAGTATTTT. The chain has TRBV28 and TRBJ2-3, with TRBD2 identical over 10 bases. This CDR3 has 17 amino acids. Germline CDR1 MDHEN, CDR2 SYDVKM. The junction had 9 bases not matched to a gene; V was cut back by 5 bases and J by 1 base.

This sequence joins TRBV6-5 and TRBJ2-2, with D possibly TRBD2 on 5 matching bases. The CDR3 contains 14 residues. Trimming took 7 bases from V and 0 from J, leaving 9 bases between them. The germline CDR1 and CDR2 sequences are MNHEY and SVGAGI. The CDR3 DNA follows: TGTGCCAGCACAGACTATGCGAACACCGGGGAGCTGTTTTTT. Its protein is CASTDYANTGELFF.

The chain carries TRBV6-5 and TRBJ1-2; 8 bases align to TRBD1. V shed 11 bases, J shed 5 bases, and the junction held 7 bases outside the gene matches. This CDR3 region has 12 residues. CDR1 and CDR2 from the germline V gene are MNHEY and SVGAGI. The CDR3 region has the DNA TGTGCCGCTCCAGGGGGCTGGTATGGCTACACCTTC. Translation: CAAPGGWYGYTF.

This chain uses TRBV19 with TRBJ2-1; D uncertain. Germline values: CDR1 LNHDA, CDR2 SQIVND (reference sequence). V lost 3 bases and J lost 0, with 9 bases in between. The CDR3 loop spans 15 amino acids. The CDR3 reads CASSMRQSSYNEQFF. The CDR3 region has the DNA TGTGCCAGTAGTATGAGGCAGTCCTCCTACAATGAGCAGTTCTTC. Combining the CDR3 with reference TRBV19 and TRBJ2-1 gives the whole variable domain DGGITQSPKYLFRKEGQNVTLSCEQNLNHDAMYWYRQDPGQGLRLIYYSQIVNDFQKGDIAEGYSVSREKKESFPLTVTSAQKNPTAFYLCASSMRQSSYNEQFFGPGTRLTVL.

This clone has just one count. The chain has TRBV7-8 and TRBJ2-6; TRBD1 aligns across 8 bases. This CDR3 has 15 residues. Germline V gives CDR1 SGHVS, CDR2 FQNEAQ. Losses at the gene ends were 8 bases for V and 2 bases for J; bases not matched to a gene: 5. CDR3 sequence reads: CASYKDRAGANVLTF. For the CDR3, the DNA is TGTGCCAGCTACAAGGACAGGGCTGGGGCCAACGTCCTGACTTTC.

Here the CDR3 reads CASSQEVAGETQYF. The CDR3 DNA follows: TGTGCCAGCAGCCAAGAAGTGGCGGGAGAGACCCAGTACTTC. The chain is built from TRBV3-1 (or the pseudogene TRBV3-2) and TRBJ2-5; D perhaps matches TRBD2 (5 bases). Germline CDR1 and CDR2: LGHDT and YNNKEL (reference sequence). There are 14 residues in the CDR3. V shed 0 bases and J shed 4 bases, with 9 bases lying between them.

The genes are TRBV6-6 and TRBJ1-1; perhaps TRBD1 as D (6 bases). V was pared by 6 bases and J by 1 base, with 15 bases between. This CDR3 contains 15 residues. Looked up from germline, CDR1 is MNHNY and CDR2 is SVGAGI (reference sequence). As DNA, the CDR3 is TGTGCCAGCAGATCGAACAGGGCAGAGAACACTGAAGCTTTCTTT. Its translation is CASRSNRAENTEAFF.

The V and J genes are TRBV24-1 and TRBJ2-5, with D possibly TRBD1 on 6 matching bases. Per the germline V gene, CDR1 is KGHDR and CDR2 is SFDVKD. V was clipped by 1 base and J by 2 bases, with 16 bases between them. The CDR3 spans 17 residues. CDR3 in amino acids: CATSDLKGVGSQETQYF. The CDR3 bases are TGTGCCACCAGTGATTTAAAGGGGGTGGGGAGTCAAGAGACCCAGTACTTC.